This TCR beta chain was sequenced during a study of blood T cell repertoires in COVID-19. Study in general: Material from acute and convalescent COVID-19 was sourced from the United States, Italy and Spain. PBMCs, B-cell-depleted T cells, or T cells provided the cDNA or gDNA that made up the material.

Germline CDR1 reads MNHEY; CDR2 reads SVGAGI. The CDR3 length is 13 residues. V gave up 8 bases and J gave up 3 bases, with 11 bases separating them. This clone has only one observation. Using immunoSEQ multiplex PCR, the repertoire was profiled, and TCRdb retains in-frame clones only, with some absent. Among 45,000 or so clones listed, 70% to 85% were seen once. This TCR was recovered from a human donor in a cohort sampled during active COVID-19. The rearrangement links TRBV6-5 to TRBJ1-5, with D unresolved. The source material was peripheral blood. CDR3 residues: CASQRGHNQPQHF. CDR3 nucleotides: TGTGCCAGCCAAAGAGGGCACAATCAGCCCCAGCATTTT.